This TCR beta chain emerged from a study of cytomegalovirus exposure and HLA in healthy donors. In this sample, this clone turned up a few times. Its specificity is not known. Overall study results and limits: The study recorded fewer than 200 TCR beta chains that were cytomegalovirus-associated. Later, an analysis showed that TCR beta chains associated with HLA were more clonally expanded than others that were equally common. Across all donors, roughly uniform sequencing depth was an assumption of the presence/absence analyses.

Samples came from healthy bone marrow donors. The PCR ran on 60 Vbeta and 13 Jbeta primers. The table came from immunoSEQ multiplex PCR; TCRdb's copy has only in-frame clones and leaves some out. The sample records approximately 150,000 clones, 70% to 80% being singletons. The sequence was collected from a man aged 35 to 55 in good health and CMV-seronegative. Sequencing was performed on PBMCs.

This chain's CDR3 is CASSSTGLAGVLQYF. The CDR3 DNA is TGTGCCAGCAGCTCGACCGGACTAGCGGGAGTCTTACAGTACTTC. J is TRBJ2-7 and V is TRBV7-2; 13 nucleotides match TRBD2. The J segment lost 10 bases and the V segment lost 4 bases, leaving 10 bases of the junction unmatched. Germline V gene lookup returns CDR1 SGHTA and CDR2 FQGNSA. The CDR3 extends over 15 amino acids. Drawing the rest from reference TRBV7-2 and TRBJ2-7, the complete variable domain is GAGVSQSPSNKVTEKGKDVELRCDPISGHTALYWYRQSLGQGLEFLIYFQGNSAPDKSGLPSDRFSAERTGGSVSTLTIQRTQQEDSAVYLCASSSTGLAGVLQYFGPGTRLTVT.